This record covers a single T cell receptor beta chain. Antigen unknown. The data stem from a study of T cell responses to AZD1222 COVID-19 vaccine. Study observations and caveats: Donors in the cohort were predominantly white British and more often female, and clonal diversity was possibly underestimated. Baseline seropositivity occurred in only a handful of AZD1222 recipients. In the spike-specific TCR repertoire, nearly half reportedly target unmutated variant regions.

Deletions cut 4 bases from V and 7 bases from J, with 20 bases between. The CDR3 sequence is 16 residues long. Per germline, CDR1 SGHDT and CDR2 YYEEEE. Second-dose intervals of approximately 4 or approximately 12 weeks were pooled. Assay: immunoSEQ multiplex PCR; the TCRdb copy retains only in-frame clones and omits some. The repertoire holds approximately 84,000 clones, with 75% to 90% as singletons. Material: peripheral blood, obtained 28 days after the second AZD1222 dose. The rearrangement joins TRBV5-6 to TRBJ2-2; D is unresolved. The TCR comes from an adult who received the AZD1222 COVID-19 vaccine. The CDR3 bases are TGTGCCAGCAGCCCGACCGGGCCTAGATTGAGCGGGGAGCTGTTTTTT. This translates into CASSPTGPRLSGELFF.